These 28 T cell receptor beta chains were sequenced from one sample in a study of blood T cell repertoires in COVID-19. Using immunoSEQ multiplex PCR, the repertoire was profiled, and TCRdb retains in-frame clones only, with some absent. The data hold about 170,000 clones, with 84% observed a single time. Source material: PBMCs or T cells enriched from blood (not recorded which). These receptors came from a man aged 50 to 59 who had recovered from COVID-19.

V gene TRBV29-1 combines with J gene TRBJ2-7, with 7 nucleotides matching TRBD1. The V gene's germline CDR1 is SQVTM and CDR2 ANQGSEA. With V trimmed by 6 bases and J by 2 bases, 13 bases remained unmatched. The CDR3 totals 15 residues. The CDR3 coding sequence is TGCAGCGTCTATGGAACAGGGGAAGGGACCTACGAGCAGTACTTC. Residues: CSVYGTGEGTYEQYF.

This clone was detected only a few times. The CDR3 reads CASSKHSGVYNEQFF. Here the CDR3 DNA reads TGTGCCAGCAGCAAACACAGCGGGGTCTACAATGAGCAGTTCTTC. This sequence joins TRBV11-1 and TRBJ2-1; 7 bases align to TRBD2. From germline, CDR1 is SGHAT and CDR2 FQDESV (reference sequence). After removal of 5 bases from V and 3 bases from J, the junction contained 7 bases not matched to a gene. The CDR3 runs 15 residues. The whole variable domain, filled in from reference TRBV11-1 and TRBJ2-1, reads EAEVAQSPRYKITEKSQAVAFWCDPISGHATLYWYRQILGQGPELLVQFQDESVVDDSQLPKDRFSAERLKGVDSTLKIQPAELGDSAMYLCASSKHSGVYNEQFFGPGTRLTVL.

Worth noting for this clone: Other nucleotide sequences from this sample produce the same CDR3. The chain has TRBV4-2 and TRBJ1-2, with D possibly TRBD1 on 5 matching bases. V gave up 0 bases and J gave up 4 bases, with 6 bases separating them. Germline loops: CDR1 LGHNA, CDR2 YNFKEQ. The length of the CDR3 is 13 residues. The CDR3: CASSQEGGYGYTF. The DNA for the CDR3 is TGTGCCAGCAGCCAAGAGGGGGGCTATGGCTACACCTTC.

Comment on this clone: This sample includes further DNA sequences coding for the same CDR3. The chain recombines TRBV11-2 with TRBJ2-7; D call uncertain. The V gene's germline CDR1 is SGHAT and CDR2 FQNNGV. V lost 5 bases and J lost 3, with 5 bases in between. This CDR3 has 11 residues. The CDR3 sequence: CASSLLYEQYF. The CDR3 region has the DNA TGTGCCAGCAGCCTACTCTACGAGCAGTACTTC.

This chain connects TRBV14 to TRBJ1-2; 7 bases map to TRBD1. Looked up from germline, CDR1 is SGHDN and CDR2 is FVKESK. Trimming cost V 0 bases and J 3 bases; bases outside gene matches: 4. This CDR3 has 15 residues. The chain's CDR3 is CASSQDRTGYYGYTF. DNA of the CDR3: TGTGCCAGCAGCCAAGACAGGACAGGCTACTATGGCTACACCTTC.

The chain carries TRBV29-1 and TRBJ2-1, with 9 bases that match TRBD1. V lost 4 bases, J lost 1 base, and 8 bases stayed unmatched. The CDR3 is made up of 16 amino acids. The germline V gene has CDR1 SQVTM and CDR2 ANQGSEA. Here the CDR3 reads CSVVLPGTGSYNEQFF. DNA for the CDR3: TGCAGCGTTGTTCTCCCCGGGACAGGGTCCTACAATGAGCAGTTCTTC.

The chain couples TRBV5-1 to TRBJ2-1; 9 positions match TRBD2. CDR3 length: 14 residues. The germline V gene encodes CDR1 SGHRS and CDR2 YFSETQ. V lost 1 base and J lost 9; bases outside the gene matches: 5. The CDR3 DNA follows: TGCGCCAGCAGCTTGTCGCGGGGGGGCCTTGAGCAGTTCTTC. Translation gives CASSLSRGGLEQFF.

The V gene is TRBV19, the J gene TRBJ1-6; D is uncertain. Germline V gene lookup returns CDR1 LNHDA and CDR2 SQIVND (reference sequence). V dropped 6 bases and J dropped 9 bases, with 15 bases sitting between them. This CDR3 comprises 14 residues. CDR3 sequence (DNA): TGTGCCAGTAGCCCAACCCCTAAGAGTTCACCCCTCCACTTT. Translation: CASSPTPKSSPLHF.

This clone has just a few counts. The chain employs TRBV9 and TRBJ1-3, with a weak D call TRBD1 (6 bases). The V gene's germline CDR1 is SGDLS and CDR2 YYNGEE. With 0 bases removed from V and 0 bases from J, the gap between germline ends came to 28 bases. The CDR3 sequence is 22 residues long. CDR3 in amino acids: CASSVAAWGGGGRRNSGNTIYF. Here the CDR3 DNA reads TGTGCCAGCAGCGTAGCAGCGTGGGGAGGGGGGGGCCGAAGGAACTCTGGAAACACCATATATTTT.

Remarks on this clone: This could be a read error, since a much larger clone is one nucleotide away. Other DNA sequences from this sample encode an identical CDR3 as well. The J gene is TRBJ1-2, the V gene TRBV2; TRBD1 matches 9 bases. In germline, CDR1 is SNHLY, CDR2 FYNNEI. The CDR3 is 13 residues long. Trimming took 7 bases from V and 2 from J; bases not matched to a gene: 2. The DNA of the CDR3 is TGTGCCAGCAACACAGGGGGCAACTATGGCTACACCTTC. The encoded protein is CASNTGGNYGYTF.

The chain has TRBV2 and TRBJ1-1; possibly TRBD1 for D (5 bases). This CDR3 contains 13 residues. Per the germline V gene, CDR1 is SNHLY and CDR2 is FYNNEI. The V gene lost 3 bases and the J gene lost 2 bases, with 7 bases spanning the gap. The CDR3 coding sequence is TGTGCCAGCAGTGAGGGGGGAAACACTGAAGCTTTCTTT. It specifies CASSEGGNTEAFF.

This chain connects TRBV19 to TRBJ1-6; D possibly corresponds to TRBD1 (5 bases). CDR1 LNHDA and CDR2 SQIVND come from the germline V gene (reference sequence). The CDR3 has 14 residues. The CDR3 reads CASRTRVDNSPLHF. As DNA, the CDR3 is TGTGCAAGCCGAACCAGGGTTGACAATTCACCCCTCCACTTT. The whole variable domain, filled in from reference TRBV19 and TRBJ1-6, reads DGGITQSPKYLFRKEGQNVTLSCEQNLNHDAMYWYRQDPGQGLRLIYYSQIVNDFQKGDIAEGYSVSREKKESFPLTVTSAQKNPTAFYLCASRTRVDNSPLHFGNGTRLTVT.

V is TRBV5-4 and J is TRBJ2-5; 11 nucleotides match TRBD2. This CDR3 is 16 amino acids long. Losses at the gene ends were 2 bases for V and 5 bases for J; bases not matched to a gene: 8. The germline gives CDR1 SGHNT, CDR2 YYREEE (reference sequence). The CDR3 bases are TGTGCCAGCAGCTTTCGACTAGCGGGGCTTATGGAGACCCAGTACTTC. It encodes CASSFRLAGLMETQYF.

V and J are TRBV11-2 and TRBJ2-5; 8 bases agree with TRBD2. The CDR3 consists of 14 residues. The germline V gene has CDR1 SGHAT and CDR2 FQNNGV. Trimming took 5 bases from V and 1 from J; bases not matched to a gene: 3. CDR3: CASSVGGGQETQYF. The CDR3 bases are TGTGCCAGCAGCGTCGGGGGGGGCCAAGAGACCCAGTACTTC.

The CDR3 reads CASRRQGSNYGYTF. The CDR3 bases are TGTGCCAGTAGACGACAGGGTTCCAACTATGGCTACACCTTC. The chain is built from TRBV19 and TRBJ1-2; 7 nucleotides agree with TRBD1. The V and J ends lost 6 bases and 2 bases, in that order; junction bases with no gene match: 6. The CDR3 has 14 residues. Germline values: CDR1 LNHDA, CDR2 SQIVND (reference sequence).

This chain links TRBV30 with TRBJ1-2; a possible D gene is TRBD1 (6 bases). The CDR3 spans 13 residues. V lost 3 bases and J lost 4, with 12 bases in between. The germline gives CDR1 GTSNPN, CDR2 SVGIG (reference sequence). CDR3 DNA: TGTGCCTGGAGACCGGGACATGGCTATGGCTACACCTTC. Residues: CAWRPGHGYGYTF.

The V and J genes are TRBV10-3 and TRBJ2-4; perhaps TRBD2 as D (6 bases). The CDR3 has 16 residues. Trimming shortened V by 2 bases and J by 0 bases, and 11 bases separated the two germline ends. CDR1 and CDR2 from the germline V gene are ENHRY and SYGVKD. The CDR3 loop is CAISEERGLAKNIQYF. CDR3 in DNA: TGTGCCATCAGTGAGGAACGGGGACTAGCCAAAAACATTCAGTACTTC.

The genes are TRBV5-1 and TRBJ1-2; no firm D call. CDR1 SGHRS and CDR2 YFSETQ come from the germline V gene. The CDR3 has 14 residues. The ends were cut back, 3 bases at V and 4 bases at J, with 13 bases in the middle. The CDR3 region is CASSSPDGFYGYTF. CDR3 coding DNA: TGCGCCAGCAGCTCTCCCGACGGGTTCTATGGCTACACCTTC.

This chain connects TRBV6-2 or TRBV6-3 to TRBJ1-1; 8 bases are a match to TRBD1. CDR1 and CDR2 (germline): MNHEY, SVGEGT. Losses at the gene ends were 6 bases for V and 11 bases for J; bases not matched to a gene: 11. This CDR3 has 13 amino acids. CDR3 sequence (DNA): TGTGCCAGCAGCCCCTCAGGGGGCGGCTGGGCTTTCTTT. Its translation is CASSPSGGGWAFF.

The chain recombines TRBV12-3 or TRBV12-4 with TRBJ1-5, with a tentative D call TRBD1 (6 bases). This CDR3 comprises 13 residues. Trimming pared 7 bases from V and 1 base from J, leaving 8 bases between. CDR3 in amino acids: CASTGQSNQPQHF. The CDR3 bases are TGTGCCAGCACGGGACAAAGCAATCAGCCCCAGCATTTT.

This chain links TRBV3-1 (or the pseudogene TRBV3-2) with TRBJ2-3; 9 bases map to TRBD2. This CDR3 has 18 amino acids. Germline lookup yields CDR1 LGHDT and CDR2 YNNKEL (reference sequence). V shed 5 bases, J shed 2 bases, and the junction held 14 bases outside the gene matches. This chain's CDR3 is CASSKKWPAGGDTDTQYF. DNA for the CDR3: TGTGCCAGCAGCAAAAAGTGGCCGGCGGGGGGGGACACAGATACGCAGTATTTT.

V and J are TRBV5-5 and TRBJ1-6, with D perhaps matching TRBD1 (5 bases). The CDR3 extends over 13 amino acids. Germline values: CDR1 SGHKS, CDR2 YYEKEE (reference sequence). Trimming removed 2 bases from V and 11 bases from J, with 11 bases in between. CDR3 DNA: TGTGCCAGCAGCTTCCCGACAGACCCACCCCTCCACTTT. This translates into CASSFPTDPPLHF.

The chain carries TRBV6-5 and TRBJ1-3; no definite D call. Germline CDR1 reads MNHEY; CDR2 reads SVGAGI. The V end was cut by 10 bases, the J end by 0 bases, with 16 bases between. There are 15 residues in the CDR3. The CDR3 loop reads CANKRQPSSGNTIYF. DNA of the CDR3: TGTGCCAACAAGAGACAACCGAGCTCTGGAAACACCATATATTTT.

The rearrangement uses TRBV7-9 and TRBJ2-7, with D unresolved. Germline assignment: CDR1 SEHNR and CDR2 FQNEAQ (reference sequence). Between the trimmed V and J ends, which lost 5 bases and 3 bases, there was a span of 20 bases. CDR3 size: 16 residues. The CDR3 here is CASSPVVVLTGYEQYF. Written as DNA, the CDR3 is TGTGCCAGCAGCCCAGTAGTAGTTCTTACGGGCTACGAGCAGTACTTC.

V usage is TRBV5-1 and J usage is TRBJ1-3; D remains unclear. Germline loops: CDR1 SGHRS, CDR2 YFSETQ. V was trimmed by 0 bases and J by 4 bases, leaving 8 bases between them. The CDR3 has 14 amino acids. This chain's CDR3 is CASSLDSRGNTIYF. Here the CDR3 DNA reads TGCGCCAGCAGCTTGGACAGTCGGGGAAACACCATATATTTT.

The rearrangement uses TRBV10-3 and TRBJ2-2, with no clear D. V dropped 8 bases and J dropped 6 bases, with 7 bases sitting between them. The germline V gene has CDR1 ENHRY and CDR2 SYGVKD. This CDR3 has 11 residues. CDR3 nucleotide sequence: TGTGCCATCGGGCAAGCCGGGGAGCTGTTTTTT. It codes for CAIGQAGELFF.

The V gene is TRBV27, the J gene TRBJ2-3; D is perhaps TRBD1 (5 bases). V was shortened by 0 bases and J by 1 base, with 8 bases between the two germline ends. This CDR3 is built from 15 residues. CDR1 MNHEY and CDR2 SMNVEV come from the germline V gene (reference sequence). CDR3 loop: CASSLSGRGTDTQYF. CDR3 in DNA: TGTGCCAGCAGTTTATCGGGCAGGGGCACAGATACGCAGTATTTT.

This clone was found a few times. The V call is TRBV4-2, the J call TRBJ1-2; no definite D call. This CDR3 contains 17 residues. Germline V gives CDR1 LGHNA, CDR2 YNFKEQ. Between the trimmed V and J ends, which lost 1 base and 4 bases, there was a span of 19 bases. The CDR3 nucleotides are TGTGCCAGCAGCCAAGGGGCCGGTTCCCAGCAGCTCTATGGCTACACCTTC. This gives the protein CASSQGAGSQQLYGYTF.